The entry that follows covers one TCR beta chain sequence. Its antigen is not known. Other nucleotide sequences from this sample produce the same CDR3. The sample originates from a study of shared clonotypes between healthy human individuals. The germline CDR1 and CDR2 sequences are MNHEY and SVGAGI. V dropped 1 base and J dropped 1 base, with 7 bases sitting between them. The CDR3 is 14 residues long. Terminally differentiated effector memory CD45RA+ cells were left out of the naive CD8 fraction, which was CD45RO-negative and positively selected for CCR7. Deep-level running was used for the assay. Only in-frame clones appear in the TCRdb table, and some are missing; sequencing was by immunoSEQ multiplex PCR. In the table there are roughly 2,000,000 clones, approximately 92% of which are singletons. Findings of the study overall: Larger estimated richness was generally recorded for naive subsets relative to memory subsets.

Sample: naive CD8+ T cells from PBMCs. The chain couples TRBV6-5 to TRBJ1-1; D not certain. The source is a man aged 18 to 35 in good health. Some clones in this sample may be carry-over from other donors' samples. CDR3 residues: CASSYYRGNTEAFF. Here the CDR3 DNA reads TGTGCCAGCAGTTACTATCGGGGGAACACTGAAGCTTTCTTT.